The 32 T cell receptor beta chains listed next were all sequenced from one sample in a study of Tregs in tolerant kidney transplant recipients (dated by TCRdb to about 2019). The receptor library was made with the immunoSEQ multiplex PCR assay. Entries here come from immuneACCESS through TCRdb and include only in-frame sequences with V and J called. Some clones fail to appear in such tables; in the studies checked, an unresolved V gene covers under half of the shortfall, and the cause of the remainder is unknown. This sample lists about 100,000 clones; 80% to 95% were detected once. In total, the top ten clones hold approximately 0.5% of the sample. The time point label here, explained by the study, means: blood sample drawn before combined kidney and bone marrow transplant. Sequencing was performed on CD4+ T cells from blood, taken before the transplant. The source of these receptors is a human donor who received a combined kidney and bone marrow transplant.

This clone occurred a few times. The chain couples TRBV2 to TRBJ2-1; TRBD1 aligns across 10 bases. CDR1 and CDR2 from the germline V gene are SNHLY and FYNNEI. This CDR3 is 14 amino acids long. The V segment lost 6 bases and the J segment 7 bases; nucleotides outside the gene matches: 6. The CDR3 protein is CASSRDRGWNEQFF. CDR3 nucleotides: TGTGCCAGCAGCCGGGACAGGGGCTGGAATGAGCAGTTCTTC.

This chain uses TRBV5-1 with TRBJ2-7; D is undetermined. Germline V lookup: CDR1 SGHRS, CDR2 YFSETQ. The CDR3 has 13 amino acids. V was pared by 0 bases and J by 12 bases, with 16 bases between. DNA for the CDR3: TGCGCCAGCAGCTTGGCCATTGGCAGGTTTCTGTACTTC. This sequence encodes CASSLAIGRFLYF.

The chain joins TRBV27 to TRBJ2-7; 10 bases align to TRBD1. CDR1 and CDR2 from the germline V gene are MNHEY and SMNVEV (reference sequence). Losses at the gene ends were 2 bases for V and 6 bases for J; bases not matched to a gene: 10. The CDR3 consists of 16 residues. The CDR3 region is CASSLGQTGGLGEQYF. As DNA, the CDR3 is TGTGCCAGCAGTTTAGGGCAGACAGGGGGCCTAGGCGAGCAGTACTTC.

This clone came up a few times. The rearrangement uses TRBV2 and TRBJ1-3, with 9 nucleotides matching TRBD1. The length of the CDR3 is 16 residues. Trimming cost V 4 bases and J 0 bases; bases outside gene matches: 4. The germline V gene has CDR1 SNHLY and CDR2 FYNNEI. The CDR3 DNA reads as TGTGCCAGCAGTGCCGACAGGGGGGCCTCTGGAAACACCATATATTTT. Translation gives CASSADRGASGNTIYF.

V usage is TRBV5-1 and J usage is TRBJ2-3, with TRBD2 matching 13 bases. V gave up 4 bases and J gave up 1 base; unmatched junction bases: 3. Germline CDR1 and CDR2: SGHRS and YFSETQ. The CDR3 is made up of 16 amino acids. The CDR3 sequence: CASSRGTSGGTDTQYF. The CDR3 DNA is TGCGCCAGCAGCCGCGGGACTAGCGGGGGCACAGATACGCAGTATTTT.

The gene calls are TRBV15 and TRBJ1-1; 7 nucleotides match TRBD1. The CDR3 has 16 amino acids. V dropped 1 base and J dropped 1; count of bases not matched to a gene: 6. Germline CDR1 is LNHNV and CDR2 is YYDKDF (reference sequence). The CDR3, as DNA: TGTGCCACCAGCAGAGGCCAGGGGGTCGGGAACACTGAAGCTTTCTTT. It yields the protein CATSRGQGVGNTEAFF.

This rearrangement joins TRBV7-9 to TRBJ1-3; D gene unclear. CDR1 and CDR2 from the germline V gene are SEHNR and FQNEAQ (reference sequence). The CDR3 consists of 14 residues. The germline V and J ends were trimmed by 3 bases and 0 bases, with 6 bases remaining between them. DNA of the CDR3: TGTGCCAGCAGCTTTCAGTCCTCTGGAAACACCATATATTTT. Protein sequence: CASSFQSSGNTIYF.

The V call is TRBV11-3, the J call TRBJ2-7; 8 bases agree with TRBD1. J gave up 12 bases and V 3 bases, and 7 bases lay outside the gene matches. The CDR3 sequence is 12 residues long. Per the germline V gene, CDR1 is SGHNT and CDR2 is YENEEA. CDR3 loop: CASSLYSDRVYF. In DNA, the CDR3 is TGTGCCAGCAGCTTGTACTCGGACAGGGTGTACTTC.

The rearrangement links TRBV10-3 to TRBJ1-1, with D possibly being TRBD1 (6 bases). V was cut by 3 bases and J by 4 bases, with 15 bases left in between. This CDR3 spans 15 amino acids. CDR1 and CDR2 (germline): ENHRY, SYGVKD. The CDR3 reads CAISEQGRSFTEAFF. CDR3 nucleotides: TGTGCCATCAGTGAACAGGGCAGAAGTTTCACTGAAGCTTTCTTT.

V usage is TRBV5-6 and J usage is TRBJ2-3, with 8 bases matching TRBD2. This CDR3 has 19 amino acids. The J segment lost 1 base and the V segment lost 0 bases, leaving 13 bases of the junction unmatched. The germline V gene encodes CDR1 SGHDT and CDR2 YYEEEE. The CDR3 is CASSLEGGASTSGTDTQYF. In nucleotides, the CDR3 is TGTGCCAGCAGCTTGGAAGGCGGAGCTTCGACTAGCGGCACAGATACGCAGTATTTT.

The chain links TRBV7-3 to TRBJ2-5; 10 nucleotides agree with TRBD1. Germline loops: CDR1 SGHTA, CDR2 FQGTGA. V lost 0 bases, J lost 5 bases, and 0 bases stayed unmatched. The CDR3 runs to 14 residues. DNA of the CDR3: TGTGCCAGCAGCTTAACGGGACAGGGGGAGACCCAGTACTTC. It is translated as CASSLTGQGETQYF.

V usage is TRBV4-3 and J usage is TRBJ2-7, with D possibly TRBD2 on 6 matching bases. CDR1 LGHNA and CDR2 YSLEER come from the germline V gene. The CDR3 is 16 amino acids. With 0 bases removed from V and 4 bases from J, the gap between germline ends came to 16 bases. CDR3 DNA sequence: TGCGCCAGCAGCCAAGAAATCGGGAGACTAGGTTACGAGCAGTACTTC. Protein sequence: CASSQEIGRLGYEQYF.

V and J are TRBV27 and TRBJ2-3; a weak D match, TRBD1 (5 bases). Trimming pared 6 bases from V and 2 bases from J, leaving 18 bases between. This CDR3 region has 16 residues. The germline gives CDR1 MNHEY, CDR2 SMNVEV (reference sequence). As DNA, the CDR3 is TGTGCCAGCAGGCTGGGGCACGGACGACCCACAGATACGCAGTATTTT. Its translation: CASRLGHGRPTDTQYF.

A remark on this clone: The junction differs from germline at one of its ends, possibly a read error. The chain couples TRBV9 to TRBJ1-6, with TRBD1 identical over 8 bases. In germline, CDR1 is SGDLS, CDR2 YYNGEE. There are 14 residues in the CDR3. In DNA, the CDR3 is TGTGCCAGCAGCCAGGACAGGGATAATTCCCCCCTCCACTTT. It translates to CASSQDRDNSPLHF.

The rearrangement links TRBV11-3 to TRBJ2-3; 10 nucleotides agree with TRBD2. Per the germline V gene, CDR1 is SGHNT and CDR2 is YENEEA. Trimming cost V 5 bases and J 8 bases; bases outside gene matches: 16. The CDR3 sequence is 17 residues long. The CDR3 is CASSLLTSGIFHGTQYF. The CDR3 region has the DNA TGTGCCAGCAGCCTCCTTACTAGCGGGATTTTTCATGGTACGCAGTATTTT.

The chain combines TRBV6-5 with TRBJ1-1, with 8 nucleotides matching TRBD1. This CDR3 has 13 amino acids. Germline V gene sequence: CDR1 MNHEY, CDR2 SVGAGI. Germline trimming cut 6 bases from V and 5 bases from J; bases unmatched to any gene: 5. The CDR3 DNA reads TGTGCCAGCAGGCACAGGGGGTTAACTGAAGCTTTCTTT. This gives the protein CASRHRGLTEAFF.

The V and J genes are TRBV7-2 and TRBJ1-1; 7 nucleotides agree with TRBD1. CDR1 is SGHTA, CDR2 FQGNSA, per germline. Trimming took 3 bases from V and 4 from J; bases not matched to a gene: 8. CDR3 size: 15 residues. DNA of the CDR3: TGTGCCAGCAGCTTGGTTGAGGGGGCAGTCACTGAAGCTTTCTTT. Its translation: CASSLVEGAVTEAFF.

The chain links TRBV5-1 to TRBJ1-3; 7 bases agree with TRBD1. Germline-derived CDR1 and CDR2 are SGHRS and YFSETQ. The CDR3 has 16 residues. V was pared by 3 bases and J by 2 bases, with 8 bases of the junction left unmatched. The CDR3: CASSSAPQGTGNTIYF. In DNA, the CDR3 is TGCGCCAGCAGCTCGGCCCCACAGGGGACTGGAAACACCATATATTTT.

V is TRBV19 and J is TRBJ1-5; the D gene is possibly TRBD1 (5 bases). Germline V gives CDR1 LNHDA, CDR2 SQIVND (reference sequence). The CDR3 is 18 residues long. The germline V and J ends were trimmed by 7 bases and 3 bases, with 25 bases remaining between them. In DNA, the CDR3 is TGTGCCAGTACAAATTTGGGGAAGGGGTTTGGAAACAATCAGCCCCAGCATTTT. Its translation: CASTNLGKGFGNNQPQHF.

The V gene is TRBV10-3, the J gene TRBJ1-3, with a tentative D call TRBD1 (6 bases). This CDR3 has 16 residues. The germline V gene encodes CDR1 ENHRY and CDR2 SYGVKD. The ends were cut back, 0 bases at V and 2 bases at J, with 11 bases in the middle. The CDR3 spells CAISESKAGAGNTIYF. DNA of the CDR3: TGTGCCATCAGTGAGTCGAAGGCAGGGGCTGGAAACACCATATATTTT.

The gene calls are TRBV7-2 and TRBJ2-3; 11 nucleotides align to TRBD1. This CDR3 is built from 16 residues. Germline-derived CDR1 and CDR2 are SGHTA and FQGNSA. J lost 4 bases, V lost 3 bases, and 6 bases had no gene match. DNA for the CDR3: TGTGCCAGCAGCTTTTCCGGACAGGGGGCAGCAGATACGCAGTATTTT. As protein: CASSFSGQGAADTQYF.

This rearrangement joins TRBV30 to TRBJ1-2, with TRBD1 matching 7 bases. The CDR3 runs 14 residues. The V gene end was trimmed by 4 bases and the J gene end by 13 bases; junction bases not matched to a gene: 18. Per germline, CDR1 GTSNPN and CDR2 SVGIG (reference sequence). CDR3 amino acids: CAWNTGTDEPRCTF. In DNA form, the CDR3 reads TGTGCCTGGAACACCGGGACAGACGAACCCCGGTGCACCTTC.

The chain combines TRBV7-3 with TRBJ2-3, with 12 bases lining up with TRBD2. The CDR3 sequence is 15 residues long. Germline V gene data show CDR1 as SGHTA and CDR2 as FQGTGA. V shed 5 bases and J 5 bases; nucleotides not matched to a gene: 5. The CDR3 sequence is CASSKGLAGGDTQYF. The CDR3 nucleotides are TGTGCCAGCAGCAAGGGACTAGCGGGCGGAGATACGCAGTATTTT.

The CDR3 DNA reads TGTGCCAGCGGGGACAGGGGGGTCACAGATACGCAGTATTTT. It is translated as CASGDRGVTDTQYF. V is TRBV6-1 and J is TRBJ2-3, with TRBD1 identical over 11 bases. Germline assignment: CDR1 MNHNS and CDR2 SASEGT. CDR3 length: 14 amino acids. V shed 8 bases, J shed 2 bases, and the junction held 3 bases outside the gene matches.

This sequence joins TRBV11-3 and TRBJ2-1; 13 positions agree with TRBD2. CDR3 length: 16 amino acids. V was clipped by 1 base and J by 6 bases; unmatched bases: 3. Germline assignment: CDR1 SGHNT and CDR2 YENEEA. The CDR3 DNA sequence: TGTGCCAGCAGCTTAGGCACTAGCGGGAGGGCCAATGAGCAGTTCTTC. This codes for CASSLGTSGRANEQFF.

The chain recombines TRBV7-6 with TRBJ1-2; 7 bases are a match to TRBD1. The junction had 8 bases not matched to a gene; V was cut back by 5 bases and J by 5 bases. The CDR3 length is 14 residues. Germline lookup yields CDR1 SGHVS and CDR2 FNYEAQ. In DNA, the CDR3 is TGTGCCAGCAGCCGCACCAGGGGGAATTATGGCTACACCTTC. The encoded protein is CASSRTRGNYGYTF.

This rearrangement joins TRBV9 to TRBJ2-7; TRBD2 aligns across 8 bases. Unmatched junction bases numbered 15, after V lost 0 bases and J lost 1 base. The V gene's germline CDR1 is SGDLS and CDR2 YYNGEE. The CDR3 is made up of 19 amino acids. CDR3 sequence reads: CASSVEPVGASGLSYEQYF. The CDR3 DNA reads as TGTGCCAGCAGCGTAGAACCCGTCGGGGCTAGCGGGCTTTCCTACGAGCAGTACTTC.

This rearrangement joins TRBV5-1 to TRBJ2-2; possibly TRBD1 for D (6 bases). The V end lost 3 bases, the J end lost 0 bases, and 12 bases lay between the germline ends. The germline gives CDR1 SGHRS, CDR2 YFSETQ. There are 16 residues in the CDR3. The CDR3 is CASSSGGGPNTGELFF. In DNA form, the CDR3 reads TGCGCCAGCAGCTCTGGTGGGGGCCCGAACACCGGGGAGCTGTTTTTT.

The table lists this clone with a count of one. V is TRBV5-6 and J is TRBJ2-3, with 10 bases that match TRBD2. The CDR3 runs 19 residues. The V segment lost 1 base and the J segment 3 bases; nucleotides outside the gene matches: 14. From germline, CDR1 is SGHDT and CDR2 YYEEEE. The CDR3 loop is CASSLFWGAGGPKTDTQYF. CDR3 DNA: TGTGCCAGCAGCTTGTTCTGGGGAGCGGGGGGGCCAAAAACAGATACGCAGTATTTT.

The V call is TRBV18, the J call TRBJ2-3; 9 nucleotides agree with TRBD1. V trimming: 4 bases; J trimming: 1 base; junction bases outside the gene matches: 9. Germline V gene sequence: CDR1 KGHSH, CDR2 LQKENI. There are 17 residues in the CDR3. CDR3 sequence: CASSLRKGQGGTDTQYF. CDR3 DNA sequence: TGTGCCAGCTCACTACGGAAGGGACAGGGTGGCACAGATACGCAGTATTTT.

The CDR3 DNA sequence: TGTGCCAGCAGTTACTCTATTGCGAACACCGGGGAGCTGTTTTTT. It translates to CASSYSIANTGELFF. This chain links TRBV6-5 with TRBJ2-2; D gene unclear. CDR1 is MNHEY, CDR2 SVGAGI, per germline. Trimming took off 0 bases at V and 0 bases at J, with 5 bases between the two ends. The CDR3 runs to 15 residues.

V is TRBV18 and J is TRBJ1-5; 8 bases are shared with TRBD1. The V and J ends lost 5 bases and 7 bases, in that order; junction bases with no gene match: 10. Germline V gives CDR1 KGHSH, CDR2 LQKENI. The CDR3 covers 15 residues. The CDR3 DNA is TGTGCCAGCTCAACCGGGCAGGGGGCTAGGCAGCCCCAGCATTTT. Translating gives CASSTGQGARQPQHF.